This TCR beta chain was documented in a study of PD-1 blockade in mismatch repair-deficient tumors (dated by TCRdb to the late 2010s). For the wider study: Between late 2013 and late 2016, 90 or so consecutive patients with about 11 mismatch repair-deficient cancer types, all previously treated and progressing, were enrolled in the trial. Tumor-associated T cell clones in the peripheral blood of patients responding to PD-1 blockade were tracked using deep sequencing of TCR CDR3 regions.

Mismatch repair deficiency in every enrolled patient was established by polymerase chain reaction or immunohistochemistry. TCR sequencing was performed for a few patients who responded to pembrolizumab therapy. Pembrolizumab PD-1 blockade was prospectively tested in advanced mismatch repair-deficient cancers, regardless of tissue of origin, in the phase II trial. Peripheral blood T cell samples were serially collected before and at multiple times after PD-1 blockade was started. Blood sampling time points were reported as weeks after the first dose of pembrolizumab. Library construction relied on the immunoSEQ multiplex PCR assay. Imported from immuneACCESS, the table was reduced by TCRdb to in-frame sequences with V and J called. These copies leave out some clones; in studies compared against another copy, an unresolved V gene accounts for under half, and the cause of the remainder is not known. In this sample the table shows about 79,000 clones, more than 80% of which occur a single time. Approximately 5.1% of the sample goes to the ten largest clones.

What the research found in general, with its limitations: Tumor-resident clones, often undetectable in blood before treatment, expanded rapidly after pembrolizumab and then contracted, generally before radiologic responses.

Reading the germline V gene (reference sequence) gives CDR1 SEHNR and CDR2 FQNEAQ. The germline ends are 13 bases apart after V is trimmed by 3 bases and J by 12 bases. The CDR3 sequence holds 12 residues, the cysteine and phenylalanine included. Only CDR3 DNA is held: 36 bases, read in frame from base 1. With regard to this clone: Its binding antigen is unknown. No qualities accompany the bases; no much larger clone lies one base away.

Sequences were derived from peripheral blood, sampled 44 weeks after starting pembrolizumab. The source of this sequence is an adult with mismatch repair-deficient cancer. This chain is built from TRBV7-9 and TRBJ2-3, and the D gene may be TRBD2, 5 bases matching. The CDR3 corresponds to CASSFPGKVQYF. The bases are TGTGCCAGCAGCTTCCCGGGAAAGGTACAGTATTTT.